This T cell receptor beta chain stems from a study of response to subunit inactivated influenza vaccine. Using its own MiXCR run on the RT-PCR reads, TCRdb lists one record per CDR3 protein. The sample includes roughly 760,000 distinct CDR3 sequences, 21% seen only once; the top ten take about 10%. Germline V gene data show CDR1 as SGHDT and CDR2 as YYEEEE. This CDR3 comprises 14 residues. V gave up 0 bases and J gave up 4 bases, with 7 bases separating them. This sequence originates from a man aged 50-59 years who received an inactivated influenza vaccine. The J gene is TRBJ2-2, the V gene TRBV5-6; D may correspond to TRBD1 or TRBD2 (5 bases each). The starting material was PBMCs from blood, obtained less than 6 days after vaccination. CDR3 loop: CASSLGGATGELFF. CDR3 coding DNA: TGTGCCAGCAGCTTGGGAGGGGCCACCGGGGAGCTGTTTTTT.